This T cell receptor (beta chain) derives from a study of OX40 agonist ivuxolimab in advanced cancers. Study-level points and caveats: Clonal expansion was seen in CD4+ and CD8+ blood T cells by week 6 at 0.1 to 3.0 mg/kg. CD8+ T cells showed, on average, more clonal expansion than CD4+ cells.

Of note for this clone: Its antigen is not identified.

Sequencing was performed with immunoSEQ multiplex PCR; in TCRdb, only in-frame clones are kept and a portion is missing. Among about 89,000 clones listed, roughly 90% were seen once. The CDR3 contains 14 residues. Trimming pared 7 bases from V and 5 bases from J, leaving 15 bases between. The germline V gene has CDR1 MNHNS and CDR2 SASEGT. This clonotype originated in an adult with an advanced solid tumor such as melanoma, head and neck, liver or kidney cancer. Sequenced here: CD4+ or CD8+ T cells sorted from blood, sampled in a trial of the OX40 agonist ivuxolimab. The rearrangement joins TRBV6-1 to TRBJ2-1; maybe TRBD1 (6 bases). The CDR3 region has the DNA TGTGCCAGCATGACCGGGACACAAAACAATGAGCAGTTCTTC. Its translation: CASMTGTQNNEQFF.